Following are 28 T cell receptor beta chains from one sample sequenced in a study of control samples from healthy donors and cancer patients. This table comes from immunoSEQ multiplex PCR, and its TCRdb copy is limited to in-frame clones, with some not included. The sample has around 140,000 clones, around 92% seen once. The sequencing input was blood. These TCRs come from a man in his thirties or forties in good health.

The chain links TRBV6-5 to TRBJ2-7, with unresolved D. The CDR3 extends over 16 amino acids. The germline V gene has CDR1 MNHEY and CDR2 SVGAGI. V shed 0 bases and J shed 2 bases, with 14 bases lying between them. As DNA, the CDR3 is TGTGCCAGCAGTTACTCGTCAGTCGCGATTACCTACGAGCAGTACTTC. This gives the protein CASSYSSVAITYEQYF.

The CDR3 loop reads CASSVRSSGANVLTF. CDR3 bases: TGTGCCAGCAGCGTTAGATCCTCTGGGGCCAACGTCCTGACTTTC. V gene TRBV3-1 (or the pseudogene TRBV3-2) combines with J gene TRBJ2-6; no reliable D call. CDR1 LGHDT and CDR2 YNNKEL come from the germline V gene (reference sequence). V was trimmed by 5 bases and J by 0 bases, leaving 8 bases between them. The CDR3 runs to 15 residues.

The gene calls are TRBV5-1 and TRBJ2-2; D not certain. Germline lookup yields CDR1 SGHRS and CDR2 YFSETQ. With 0 bases removed from V and 3 bases from J, the gap between germline ends came to 12 bases. The CDR3 length is 16 residues. CDR3 in DNA: TGCGCCAGCAGCTTGGTGGTTAGCCTTGACACCGGGGAGCTGTTTTTT. Protein sequence: CASSLVVSLDTGELFF.

The chain joins TRBV27 to TRBJ1-5; D is unresolved. The germline V gene encodes CDR1 MNHEY and CDR2 SMNVEV (reference sequence). Trimming left V 5 bases short and J 0 bases short, with 8 bases between. The CDR3 totals 14 residues. DNA for the CDR3: TGTGCCAGCAGTACAAGATATAGCAATCAGCCCCAGCATTTT. It encodes CASSTRYSNQPQHF.

This chain joins TRBV28 and TRBJ1-5; TRBD1 matches at 9 bases. CDR1 MDHEN and CDR2 SYDVKM come from the germline V gene. V lost 2 bases and J lost 7; bases outside the gene matches: 9. The CDR3 is made up of 16 amino acids. CDR3 protein: CASSLGGQGGGQPQHF. CDR3 DNA sequence: TGTGCCAGCAGTTTAGGGGGACAGGGAGGGGGCCAGCCCCAGCATTTT.

This chain joins TRBV3-1 (or the pseudogene TRBV3-2) and TRBJ2-3; D unclear. The CDR3 is 14 residues long. CDR1 is LGHDT, CDR2 YNNKEL, per germline (reference sequence). The V end lost 2 bases, the J end lost 1 base, and 7 bases lay between the germline ends. CDR3 DNA: TGTGCCAGCAGCCAAAGCGCTGGCACAGATACGCAGTATTTT. Translating it yields CASSQSAGTDTQYF.

The chain recombines TRBV10-2 with TRBJ1-2; 8 bases align to TRBD1. The J segment lost 3 bases and the V segment lost 0 bases, leaving 0 bases of the junction unmatched. CDR1 is WSHSY and CDR2 is SAAADI in the germline V gene. This CDR3 contains 14 residues. CDR3: CASSESTGDYGYTF. The CDR3 nucleotides are TGCGCCAGCAGTGAGTCGACAGGGGACTATGGCTACACCTTC.

This rearrangement joins TRBV29-1 to TRBJ2-2; D gene ambiguous. Trimming took off 1 base at V and 7 bases at J, with 7 bases between the two ends. This CDR3 has 12 residues. CDR1 is SQVTM and CDR2 is ANQGSEA in the germline V gene. The CDR3 bases are TGCAGCGTTGAAGGGGTGGGCGGGGAGCTGTTTTTT. Protein sequence: CSVEGVGGELFF.

The rearrangement uses TRBV10-3 and TRBJ2-2; possible D gene TRBD2, 7 bases. Germline loops: CDR1 ENHRY, CDR2 SYGVKD. The CDR3 totals 16 residues. V was trimmed by 6 bases and J by 4 bases, leaving 18 bases between them. CDR3 nucleotides: TGTGCCATCAGAGATATGGGAGGGGGGACCACCGGGGAGCTGTTTTTT. Translating it yields CAIRDMGGGTTGELFF.

The chain has TRBV30 and TRBJ2-3; the D gene is possibly TRBD2 (6 bases). The CDR3 length is 13 residues. Between the trimmed V and J ends, which lost 1 base and 1 base, there was a span of 6 bases. From germline, CDR1 is GTSNPN and CDR2 SVGIG (reference sequence). The CDR3 sequence: CAWSGGGTDTQYF. The CDR3 DNA reads TGTGCCTGGAGTGGGGGGGGCACAGATACGCAGTATTTT.

The chain has TRBV3-1 (or the pseudogene TRBV3-2) and TRBJ2-2; D ambiguous. The CDR3 spans 14 residues. Looked up from germline, CDR1 is LGHDT and CDR2 is YNNKEL (reference sequence). V lost 1 base, J lost 0 bases, and 3 bases lay in between. CDR3 loop: CASSQVANTGELFF. The CDR3 region has the DNA TGTGCCAGCAGCCAAGTAGCGAACACCGGGGAGCTGTTTTTT.

The rearrangement links TRBV27 to TRBJ2-5, with a tentative D call TRBD2 (7 bases). The CDR3 covers 14 residues. V was clipped by 1 base and J by 5 bases, with 11 bases between them. Germline CDR1 is MNHEY and CDR2 is SMNVEV (reference sequence). Here the CDR3 DNA reads TGTGCCAGCAGTTTATTAGGGGGGGCCGAGACCCAGTACTTC. Amino acids: CASSLLGGAETQYF.

V and J are TRBV11-2 and TRBJ1-2, with D possibly matching TRBD1 (6 bases). In germline, CDR1 is SGHAT, CDR2 FQNNGV. The CDR3 consists of 13 residues. The V gene lost 1 base and the J gene lost 8 bases, with 11 bases spanning the gap. The CDR3 DNA is TGTGCCAGCAGCTTAGTACAGGGAGGAGGCTACACCTTC. The encoded protein is CASSLVQGGGYTF.

J is TRBJ2-1 and V is TRBV7-8; 8 bases fit TRBD2. The CDR3 loop spans 15 amino acids. V was clipped by 5 bases and J by 7 bases; unmatched bases: 10. Germline assignment: CDR1 SGHVS and CDR2 FQNEAQ. CDR3 amino acids: CASSVTGTSRNEQFF. CDR3 sequence (DNA): TGTGCCAGCAGCGTAACCGGGACTAGTCGGAATGAGCAGTTCTTC.

V usage is TRBV7-3 and J usage is TRBJ2-1; D uncertain. This CDR3 has 13 residues. V was pared by 1 base and J by 9 bases, with 10 bases between. Per germline, CDR1 SGHTA and CDR2 FQGTGA. The CDR3 nucleotides are TGTGCCAGCAGCTTAAAACCCGTGGGTGAGCAGTTCTTC. Protein: CASSLKPVGEQFF.

The chain is built from TRBV4-1 and TRBJ2-1; 13 positions agree with TRBD2. V lost 1 base, J lost 10 bases, and 7 bases stayed unmatched. Looked up from germline, CDR1 is MGHRA and CDR2 is YSYEKL. This CDR3 region has 16 residues. The CDR3 bases are TGCGCCAGCAGCCAAGCACTAGCGGGGGGGCCAGGGGAGCAGTTCTTC. This sequence encodes CASSQALAGGPGEQFF.

V and J are TRBV6-1 and TRBJ1-6; D might be TRBD1 (6 bases). Germline CDR1 and CDR2: MNHNS and SASEGT. CDR3 length equals 16 residues. V lost 3 bases and J 3 bases, leaving 12 bases between the germline ends. DNA for the CDR3: TGTGCCAGCAGTGACCAACAGGGATTCTATAATTCACCCCTCCACTTT. This encodes CASSDQQGFYNSPLHF.

The chain links TRBV2 to TRBJ1-5; 8 bases match TRBD1. J gave up 5 bases and V 7 bases, and 7 bases lay outside the gene matches. There are 14 residues in the CDR3. The germline V gene has CDR1 SNHLY and CDR2 FYNNEI. The CDR3 protein is CASTDGQGDQPQHF. CDR3 DNA sequence: TGTGCCAGCACCGACGGACAGGGAGATCAGCCCCAGCATTTT.

This sequence joins TRBV6-4 and TRBJ2-2, with D perhaps given as TRBD1 or TRBD2 (5 bases each). The germline gives CDR1 MRHNA, CDR2 SNTAGT. The CDR3 runs 15 residues. The germline V and J ends were trimmed by 10 bases and 3 bases, with 18 bases remaining between them. CDR3: CATKPRDADTGELFF. The CDR3 nucleotides read TGTGCCACCAAACCCCGGGACGCGGACACCGGGGAGCTGTTTTTT.

This clone was counted a single time. The chain recombines TRBV10-2 with TRBJ1-1; D remains unclear. CDR1 and CDR2 (germline): WSHSY, SAAADI. The CDR3 contains 15 residues. The V and J ends lost 5 bases and 3 bases respectively, with 16 bases between them. As DNA, the CDR3 is TGCGCCAGCAGTTATTTCCCGGTGGGGTACACTGAAGCTTTCTTT. Translated, it gives CASSYFPVGYTEAFF.

In nucleotides, the CDR3 is TGCAGCGTGGCAACAGGGGAAAATCAGCCCCAGCATTTT. Amino acid sequence: CSVATGENQPQHF. This rearrangement joins TRBV29-1 to TRBJ1-5; 7 positions agree with TRBD1. The CDR3 is 13 residues long. Germline V gene data show CDR1 as SQVTM and CDR2 as ANQGSEA. Trimming cost V 6 bases and J 4 bases; bases outside gene matches: 6.

The rearrangement joins TRBV5-4 to TRBJ1-4, with TRBD1 as a possible D gene (5 bases). The germline CDR1 and CDR2 sequences are SGHNT and YYREEE (reference sequence). The CDR3 totals 14 residues. Trimming left V 1 base short and J 7 bases short, with 11 bases between. The CDR3 is CASSLRTQAEKLFF. CDR3 nucleotide sequence: TGTGCCAGCAGCTTGCGGACACAGGCTGAAAAACTGTTTTTT.

This sequence joins TRBV10-2 and TRBJ1-1, with TRBD1 matching over 7 bases. With 2 bases clipped from V and 2 bases from J, the junction kept 20 bases outside the gene matches. CDR3 size: 20 residues. Germline CDR1 is WSHSY and CDR2 is SAAADI. The CDR3 here is CASSEALGQVSEKLNTEAFF. The CDR3 DNA reads as TGCGCCAGCAGTGAGGCTTTAGGACAGGTGTCGGAGAAGCTAAACACTGAAGCTTTCTTT.

V usage is TRBV11-2 and J usage is TRBJ1-1; TRBD1 is a possible D gene (6 bases). The V and J ends lost 1 base and 2 bases respectively, with 11 bases between them. The CDR3 sequence is 15 residues long. CDR1 and CDR2 from the germline V gene are SGHAT and FQNNGV. The CDR3 loop is CASSLGGASNTEAFF. The CDR3 region has the DNA TGTGCCAGCAGCTTAGGGGGGGCATCAAACACTGAAGCTTTCTTT.

This sequence joins TRBV11-2 and TRBJ2-1; possibly TRBD1 or TRBD2 for D (5 bases each). The germline gives CDR1 SGHAT, CDR2 FQNNGV. This CDR3 is 15 amino acids long. V lost 5 bases and J 6 bases, leaving 17 bases between the germline ends. The DNA of the CDR3 is TGTGCCAGCAGCAACCGGGACCGTCTTGCCAATGAGCAGTTCTTC. Translation: CASSNRDRLANEQFF. The variable domain in full, completed from reference TRBV11-2 and TRBJ2-1, reads EAGVAQSPRYKIIEKRQSVAFWCNPISGHATLYWYQQILGQGPKLLIQFQNNGVVDDSQLPKDRFSAERLKGVDSTLKIQPAKLEDSAVYLCASSNRDRLANEQFFGPGTRLTVL.

J is TRBJ1-2 and V is TRBV11-2; D is unclear. Looked up from germline, CDR1 is SGHAT and CDR2 is FQNNGV. V lost 2 bases and J lost 5, with 9 bases in between. CDR3 length: 13 amino acids. The DNA for the CDR3 is TGTGCCAGCAGCTTATCGGTTGGGTATGGCTACACCTTC. This translates into CASSLSVGYGYTF.

The CDR3 protein is CASISPFYGYTF. CDR3 DNA: TGTGCCAGTATTTCTCCCTTCTATGGCTACACCTTC. The chain uses TRBV19 and TRBJ1-2; D not resolved. Deletions cut 7 bases from V and 4 bases from J, with 10 bases between. The CDR3 extends over 12 amino acids. The germline V gene has CDR1 LNHDA and CDR2 SQIVND (reference sequence).

The chain couples TRBV3-1 (or the pseudogene TRBV3-2) to TRBJ2-5, with 9 bases that match TRBD2. There are 13 residues in the CDR3. Germline CDR1 and CDR2: LGHDT and YNNKEL (reference sequence). V gave up 0 bases and J gave up 12 bases; unmatched junction bases: 5. The CDR3 sequence is CASSQELAGVKYF. DNA of the CDR3: TGTGCCAGCAGCCAAGAGTTAGCGGGGGTGAAGTACTTC.